The rows below give T cell receptor beta chains drawn from one sample of a study of cytotoxic CD8 clonotypes in ibrutinib-treated CLL. TCRdb's copy holds only in-frame clones and misses some; the assay was immunoSEQ multiplex PCR. Among 160,000 or so clones listed, approximately 84% were seen once. Here the sequenced sample was PBMCs, taken after 24 months of ibrutinib treatment. The receptor set was obtained from a human donor with chronic lymphocytic leukemia. Both conserved end residues are part of each CDR3. Fields, in order: V gene, D gene, J gene, clone size, CDR3 DNA, CDR3 protein. A D gene is named only where the DNA matches it firmly. Clone size, where shown, is once, few, many, or a class for clones that have expanded.

>TRBV10-3|TRBD1|TRBJ1-1|.
TGTGCCATCAGTGGGAGCCCGACAGGGATGAACACTGAAGCTTTCTTT
CAISGSPTGMNTEAFF
>TRBV7-9|.|TRBJ2-2|.
TGTGCCAGCAGCTTAAAGCGACAGGCAAACACCGGGGAGCTGTTTTTT
CASSLKRQANTGELFF
>TRBV7-8|.|TRBJ2-1|.
TGTGCCAGCAGCCCCACCCTAGCGTCGAACGTGGTCGTGGTCAATGAGCAGTTCTTC
CASSPTLASNVVVVNEQFF
>TRBV18|TRBD1|TRBJ1-5|.
TGTGCCAGCTCTGTCTCGGGACAGGGGGTCACCAATCAGCCCCAGCATTTT
CASSVSGQGVTNQPQHF
>TRBV18|.|TRBJ2-7|.
TGTGCCAGCTCACCTGGGGGCCCACAGATCGGCTACGAGCAGTACTTC
CASSPGGPQIGYEQYF
>TRBV7-3|.|TRBJ2-5|.
TGTGCCAGCAGTTCACGGGGGGCGAGTGAGACGGGGCAAGAGACCCAGTACTTC
CASSSRGASETGQETQYF
>TRBV4-3|.|TRBJ2-3|.
TGCGCCAGCAGCCAAGGTTGGACCACAGATACGCAGTATTTT
CASSQGWTTDTQYF
>TRBV13|.|TRBJ2-7|.
TGTGCCAGCAGCACCCAAACAGGACACTACGAGCAGTACTTC
CASSTQTGHYEQYF
>TRBV4-3|TRBD1|TRBJ2-5|.
TGCGCCAGCAGCCGAGACAGGGGAGAGACCCAGTACTTC
CASSRDRGETQYF
>TRBV30|.|TRBJ1-1|few
TGTGCCTGGGTCCTGAGCGGGGCAGCTTTCTTT
CAWVLSGAAFF
>TRBV18|.|TRBJ2-1|.
TGTGCCAGCTCATCGGTAGGGGATCTCAATGAGCAGTTCTTC
CASSSVGDLNEQFF
>TRBV5-5|.|TRBJ1-2|.
TGTGCCAGCAGCTTGGGAGGGAACTATGGCTACACCTTC
CASSLGGNYGYTF
>TRBV13|.|TRBJ2-2|.
TGTGCCAGCAGCCTCCTATACACCGGGGAGCTGTTTTTT
CASSLLYTGELFF
>TRBV18|.|TRBJ2-2|few
TGTGCCAGCTCCCGAGAGACAGCTAACACCGGGGAGCTGTTTTTT
CASSRETANTGELFF
>TRBV30|.|TRBJ2-6|.
TGTGCCTGGAGCGTCTCTGGGGCCAACGTCCTGACTTTC
CAWSVSGANVLTF
>TRBV14|.|TRBJ1-6|.
TGTGCCAGCAGCCAAGCGGAATCACCCCTCCACTTT
CASSQAESPLHF
>TRBV27|TRBD1|TRBJ1-4|.
TGTGCCAGCAGACTTAAGCCGGGACAGGGGAATGAAAAACTGTTTTTT
CASRLKPGQGNEKLFF
>TRBV19|.|TRBJ2-1|once
TGTGCCAGTAGTATACCCCGGTTCAGGGACTGGGTTTGCTACAATGAGCAGTTCTTC
CASSIPRFRDWVCYNEQFF
>TRBV5-1|TRBD2|TRBJ2-5|.
TGCGCCAGCAGCTTGGAAGGAGGGAGGGCCGGGGAGACCCAGTACTTC
CASSLEGGRAGETQYF
>TRBV6-5|.|TRBJ1-1|.
TGTGCCATCCCACACCTGAACACTGAAGCTTTCTTT
CAIPHLNTEAFF
>TRBV6-5|.|TRBJ2-7|.
TGTGCCAGCAGTTACGGGGTCCTCGGCTACGAGCAGTACTTC
CASSYGVLGYEQYF
>TRBV6-1|TRBD2|TRBJ2-3|.
TGTGCCAGCAGTACCGGACTAGCAAGCACAGATACGCAGTATTTT
CASSTGLASTDTQYF
>TRBV28|.|TRBJ2-3|once
TGTGCCAGCAGTTCACCGCTAGGGGACGGCACAGATACGCAGTATTTT
CASSSPLGDGTDTQYF
>TRBV9|.|TRBJ1-6|few
TGTGCCAGCAGCGCGCAAGGGATGGTGTTTAGTTCACCCCTCCACTTT
CASSAQGMVFSSPLHF
>TRBV28|.|TRBJ1-5|.
TGTGCCAGCAGTTTCGGCCCGCAGGGCAATCAGCCCCAGCATTTT
CASSFGPQGNQPQHF
>TRBV29-1|TRBD2|TRBJ2-3|once
TGCAGCGTTGAAGATCGCATTAGCGGGGGCCCCATGGATACGCAGTATTTT
CSVEDRISGGPMDTQYF
>TRBV9|TRBD1|TRBJ2-3|.
TGTGCCAGCAGCCCCTCCGGGACAGGAGCAGATACGCAGTATTTT
CASSPSGTGADTQYF
>TRBV18|.|TRBJ2-1|few
TGTGCCAGCTCACCCCGGGCTGGGGAGCAGTTCTTC
CASSPRAGEQFF
>TRBV5-1|.|TRBJ1-2|few
TGCGCCAGCAGCTTGGCCTCTCCCGGGACGGATAACTATGGCTACACCTTC
CASSLASPGTDNYGYTF
>TRBV6-5|.|TRBJ1-1|.
TGTGCCAGCTACCCTTCAAGGAACACTGAAGCTTTCTTT
CASYPSRNTEAFF
>TRBV19|TRBD1|TRBJ1-5|.
TGTGCCAGTAGTCAACAGGGGACAAATCAGCCCCAGCATTTT
CASSQQGTNQPQHF
>TRBV20-1|.|TRBJ2-5|.
TGCAGTGCTAGCCAAGAGACCCAGTACTTC
CSASQETQYF
>TRBV6-5|.|TRBJ2-2|.
TGTGCCAGCAGAGAAAGTTCCGGGGCCGGGGAGCTGTTTTTT
CASRESSGAGELFF
>TRBV30|TRBD1|TRBJ1-2|.
TGTGCCTGGACCTTCCCCGGGACAGGGGACAACACCTTC
CAWTFPGTGDNTF
>TRBV28|TRBD1|TRBJ2-7|.
TGTGCCAGCAGGCAAGACAGGGGACCCTACGAGCAGTACTTC
CASRQDRGPYEQYF
>TRBV21-1|.|TRBJ1-4|.
TGTGCCAGCAGCGTCGGACAGGGCAGGAATGAAAAACTGTTTTTT
CASSVGQGRNEKLFF
>TRBV5-1|TRBD2|TRBJ2-3|.
TGCGCCAGCAGACAACAACTAGCGGGAGGCACAGATACGCAGTATTTT
CASRQQLAGGTDTQYF
>TRBV23-1|TRBD2|TRBJ2-1|.
TGCGCCAGCAGTTCTAGCGGGAGGGCCATAGGGGATGAGCAGTTCTTC
CASSSSGRAIGDEQFF
>TRBV11-2|.|TRBJ1-1|.
TGTGCCAGCAGCCGGACTGACCTGATGAACACTGAAGCTTTCTTT
CASSRTDLMNTEAFF
>TRBV9|TRBD2|TRBJ2-3|.
TGTGCCAGCAGCAAGAGCGGGAGGACCACAGATACGCAGTATTTT
CASSKSGRTTDTQYF
>TRBV5-1|.|TRBJ2-2|.
TGCGCCAGCAGCTTGGGCCGACAGGCCAACACCGGGGAGCTGTTTTTT
CASSLGRQANTGELFF
>TRBV9|.|TRBJ1-1|few
TGTGCCAGCAGCGTAGTCCCGGGAGGGAACACTGAAGCTTTCTTT
CASSVVPGGNTEAFF
>TRBV5-4|.|TRBJ1-1|.
TGTGCCAGCAGAAGGCTTGGGGGGTACACTGAAGCTTTCTTT
CASRRLGGYTEAFF
>TRBV30|.|TRBJ1-1|.
TGTGCCTGGAGTGTATTAGGGCAGGGAAAGGCTGAAGCTTTCTTT
CAWSVLGQGKAEAFF
>TRBV27|TRBD2|TRBJ2-4|.
TGTGCCAGCAGACAATCTAGCGGGAGGGCCGACGGAGACATTCAGTACTTC
CASRQSSGRADGDIQYF
>TRBV2|.|TRBJ2-2|few
TGTGCCAGCAGGCGGGACATTATGAACACCGGGGAGCTGTTTTTT
CASRRDIMNTGELFF
>TRBV5-5|.|TRBJ1-1|once
TGTGCCAGCAGCTCACAACAGGCGTTTAACACTGAAGCTTTCTTT
CASSSQQAFNTEAFF
>TRBV5-1|.|TRBJ2-2|.
TGCGCCAGCAGACCGGGACATTCGAACACCGGGGAGCTGTTTTTT
CASRPGHSNTGELFF